These 22 T cell receptor beta chains came from one sample sequenced in a study of blood T cell repertoires in COVID-19. Only in-frame clones appear in the TCRdb table, and some are missing; sequencing was by immunoSEQ multiplex PCR. This sample carries a few hundred thousand clones, 75% to 90% of them seen once, and the ten largest clones take almost 2%. The sequenced sample consisted of peripheral blood. The receptors here all came from a man aged 30 to 45 with active or convalescent COVID-19.

This clone is a singleton in its sample. The chain recombines TRBV7-9 with TRBJ2-2, with 7 bases identical to TRBD2. The V and J ends lost 7 bases and 6 bases, in that order; junction bases with no gene match: 5. CDR1 is SEHNR, CDR2 FQNEAQ, per germline (reference sequence). This CDR3 is 13 amino acids long. This chain's CDR3 is CASTYAGAGELFF. The CDR3 DNA sequence: TGTGCCAGCACGTACGCGGGGGCCGGGGAGCTGTTTTTT.

The chain carries TRBV20-1 and TRBJ1-2; D is possibly TRBD1 (5 bases). The CDR3 contains 10 residues. The V gene's germline CDR1 is DFQATT and CDR2 SNEGSKA (reference sequence). V lost 3 bases to trimming and J lost 13 bases, with 12 bases between them. The CDR3 sequence is CSARGGTATF. In DNA, the CDR3 is TGCAGTGCTAGGGGAGGGACGGCCACCTTC.

This clone is a singleton in its sample. V and J are TRBV5-1 and TRBJ2-5; 8 bases are shared with TRBD1. With 5 bases clipped from V and 1 base from J, the junction kept 7 bases outside the gene matches. Germline CDR1 is SGHRS and CDR2 is YFSETQ. CDR3 length: 15 amino acids. The DNA for the CDR3 is TGCGCCAGCAGACTCAGGACAGGGTCCCAAGAGACCCAGTACTTC. Its protein product is CASRLRTGSQETQYF.

The CDR3: CASSQDRLGFGQYF. CDR3 coding DNA: TGTGCCAGCAGCCAGGACAGGTTGGGGTTCGGGCAGTACTTC. This chain uses TRBV3-1 (or the pseudogene TRBV3-2) with TRBJ2-7; 7 positions match TRBD1. CDR3 length equals 14 residues. V lost 3 bases, J lost 9 bases, and 11 bases stayed unmatched. The germline V gene has CDR1 LGHDT and CDR2 YNNKEL (reference sequence).

This chain links TRBV3-1 (or the pseudogene TRBV3-2) with TRBJ2-7; weak D call: TRBD1 (5 bases). Germline CDR1 is LGHDT and CDR2 is YNNKEL (reference sequence). The CDR3 runs 15 residues. The V end was cut by 3 bases, the J end by 4 bases, with 16 bases between. The CDR3 spells CASSHPQGSYYEQYF. The CDR3 coding sequence is TGTGCCAGCAGCCACCCCCAGGGATCCTATTACGAGCAGTACTTC.

This rearrangement joins TRBV4-3 to TRBJ1-2, with 10 bases that match TRBD1. The germline V gene encodes CDR1 LGHNA and CDR2 YSLEER. The CDR3 runs 15 residues. J gave up 0 bases and V 8 bases, and 6 bases lay outside the gene matches. CDR3 loop: CASSGTGEANYGYTF. Here the CDR3 DNA reads TGCGCCAGCTCCGGGACAGGGGAAGCTAACTATGGCTACACCTTC.

The V and J genes are TRBV4-3 and TRBJ2-7; a possible D gene is TRBD2 (5 bases). CDR3 length equals 16 residues. Germline V gene data show CDR1 as LGHNA and CDR2 as YSLEER. V gave up 0 bases and J gave up 0 bases, with 12 bases separating them. The CDR3 protein is CASSQDRGGFSYEQYF. The CDR3, as DNA: TGCGCCAGCAGCCAAGATCGGGGTGGGTTCTCCTACGAGCAGTACTTC.

J is TRBJ2-1 and V is TRBV18, with 10 positions matching TRBD2. The CDR3 consists of 14 residues. The trim removed 2 bases at V and 7 bases at J, leaving 2 bases unmatched. The germline V gene has CDR1 KGHSH and CDR2 LQKENI. The CDR3 reads CASSPTLAGNEQFF. Here the CDR3 DNA reads TGTGCCAGCTCACCAACACTAGCGGGGAATGAGCAGTTCTTC.

This clone has more than one count but fewer than ten. The V gene is TRBV29-1, the J gene TRBJ1-5, with 7 bases fitting TRBD1. The CDR3 length is 14 residues. V dropped 7 bases and J dropped 0; count of bases not matched to a gene: 6. From germline, CDR1 is SQVTM and CDR2 ANQGSEA. The CDR3 loop is CSASTGNSNQPQHF. The CDR3, as DNA: TGCAGCGCATCGACAGGGAATAGCAATCAGCCCCAGCATTTT.

The chain links TRBV5-1 to TRBJ1-2, with 8 bases that match TRBD1. CDR3 size: 14 residues. The V segment lost 4 bases and the J segment 6 bases; nucleotides outside the gene matches: 8. Per the germline V gene, CDR1 is SGHRS and CDR2 is YFSETQ. The CDR3 protein is CASSPTGTGDGYTF. CDR3 sequence (DNA): TGCGCCAGCAGCCCAACCGGGACAGGAGATGGCTACACCTTC.

This clone came up many times. J is TRBJ2-2 and V is TRBV7-8, with 7 bases lining up with TRBD1. The CDR3 covers 15 residues. The V gene's germline CDR1 is SGHVS and CDR2 FQNEAQ. J was trimmed by 5 bases and V by 5 bases; bases with no gene match: 8. The CDR3 sequence: CASSPVTGETGELFF. The CDR3 DNA sequence: TGTGCCAGCAGCCCCGTTACAGGGGAGACCGGGGAGCTGTTTTTT.

V and J are TRBV5-1 and TRBJ1-1; the D gene is possibly TRBD1 (6 bases). Germline lookup yields CDR1 SGHRS and CDR2 YFSETQ. Trimming took 4 bases from V and 1 from J, leaving 14 bases between them. The CDR3 covers 15 residues. This CDR3 reads CASSARTAENTEAFF. Here the CDR3 DNA reads TGCGCCAGCAGCGCGCGGACAGCTGAGAACACTGAAGCTTTCTTT.

CDR3 DNA sequence: TGCGCCAGCAGTGAGTCGCGACTAGCCGCAGATACGCAGTATTTT. Its protein is CASSESRLAADTQYF. This chain uses TRBV10-1 with TRBJ2-3, with TRBD2 identical over 7 bases. This CDR3 contains 15 residues. From germline, CDR1 is WNHNN and CDR2 SYGVQD (reference sequence). With V trimmed by 0 bases and J by 4 bases, 4 bases remained unmatched.

J is TRBJ2-2 and V is TRBV5-6, with 8 bases lining up with TRBD2. The CDR3 has 17 residues. The junction had 6 bases not matched to a gene; V was cut back by 1 base and J by 1 base. Germline CDR1 reads SGHDT; CDR2 reads YYEEEE. The DNA for the CDR3 is TGTGCCAGCAGCTTGCTGGGGAGCGGGGGGAACACCGGGGAGCTGTTTTTT. Its translation is CASSLLGSGGNTGELFF.

The chain joins TRBV9 to TRBJ1-2; D unclear. With 4 bases removed from V and 7 bases from J, the gap between germline ends came to 11 bases. The CDR3 sequence is 12 residues long. Germline CDR1 and CDR2: SGDLS and YYNGEE. This CDR3 is CASSPGLSGYTF. CDR3 coding DNA: TGTGCCAGCAGCCCCGGACTGTCTGGCTACACCTTC. The entire variable domain, with the rest obtained from reference TRBV9 and TRBJ1-2, is as follows: DSGVTQTPKHLITATGQRVTLRCSPRSGDLSVYWYQQSLDQGLQFLIQYYNGEERAKGNILERFSAQQFPDLHSELNLSSLELGDSALYFCASSPGLSGYTFGSGTRLTVV.

CDR3 amino acids: CASNDDGARGGYTF. The CDR3 DNA reads TGTGCCAGCAACGACGACGGCGCGCGGGGTGGCTACACCTTC. The V call is TRBV19, the J call TRBJ1-2; D remains unclear. The length of the CDR3 is 14 residues. V lost 9 bases and J lost 7, with 21 bases in between. The germline V gene has CDR1 LNHDA and CDR2 SQIVND (reference sequence).

A few counts support this clone. The chain links TRBV10-3 to TRBJ1-1, with D tentatively TRBD1 (6 bases). The CDR3 runs 13 residues. The V gene's germline CDR1 is ENHRY and CDR2 SYGVKD. V was trimmed by 4 bases and J by 0 bases, leaving 6 bases between them. The CDR3 is CAISGQVNTEAFF. The CDR3 nucleotides read TGTGCCATCAGTGGACAGGTGAACACTGAAGCTTTCTTT.

This clone was seen a single time. The chain couples TRBV19 to TRBJ1-2; no clear D gene. V lost 5 bases, J lost 4 bases, and 14 bases lay in between. CDR1 is LNHDA and CDR2 is SQIVND in the germline V gene (reference sequence). This CDR3 region has 14 residues. Written as DNA, the CDR3 is TGTGCCAGTAGTCCCCGGGGTCGGGTCTATGGCTACACCTTC. It translates to CASSPRGRVYGYTF.

Regarding this clone: The sample contains more than one DNA sequence encoding this CDR3. J is TRBJ1-5 and V is TRBV27, with 7 positions matching TRBD1. The length of the CDR3 is 15 residues. Trimming at V came to 0 bases and at J to 1 base, leaving 0 bases not matched to a gene. CDR1 is MNHEY and CDR2 is SMNVEV in the germline V gene (reference sequence). The CDR3 loop reads CASSLSTGSNQPQHF. The CDR3 DNA sequence: TGTGCCAGCAGTTTATCGACAGGGAGCAATCAGCCCCAGCATTTT.

This rearrangement joins TRBV2 to TRBJ1-5; maybe TRBD1 (5 bases). Trimming stripped 6 bases from V and 3 bases from J, with 9 bases between. CDR3 length equals 13 residues. Germline CDR1 and CDR2: SNHLY and FYNNEI. For the CDR3, the DNA is TGTGCCAGCAGGAACAGGTACAATCAGCCCCAGCATTTT. Translating it yields CASRNRYNQPQHF.

The chain has TRBV5-5 and TRBJ2-7, with 7 bases fitting TRBD1. Germline trimming cut 3 bases from V and 4 bases from J; bases unmatched to any gene: 4. The CDR3 totals 13 residues. The germline V gene encodes CDR1 SGHKS and CDR2 YYEKEE (reference sequence). CDR3 sequence: CASSWTGNYEQYF. CDR3 nucleotides: TGTGCCAGCAGCTGGACAGGTAATTACGAGCAGTACTTC.

This rearrangement joins TRBV19 to TRBJ1-2, with D possibly being TRBD1 (5 bases). The CDR3 runs to 15 residues. Germline V gene sequence: CDR1 LNHDA, CDR2 SQIVND (reference sequence). V was pared by 4 bases and J by 4 bases, with 16 bases between. In DNA form, the CDR3 reads TGTGCCAGTAGTACTACCTTAGGGACTGCCTATGGCTACACCTTC. Protein product: CASSTTLGTAYGYTF.